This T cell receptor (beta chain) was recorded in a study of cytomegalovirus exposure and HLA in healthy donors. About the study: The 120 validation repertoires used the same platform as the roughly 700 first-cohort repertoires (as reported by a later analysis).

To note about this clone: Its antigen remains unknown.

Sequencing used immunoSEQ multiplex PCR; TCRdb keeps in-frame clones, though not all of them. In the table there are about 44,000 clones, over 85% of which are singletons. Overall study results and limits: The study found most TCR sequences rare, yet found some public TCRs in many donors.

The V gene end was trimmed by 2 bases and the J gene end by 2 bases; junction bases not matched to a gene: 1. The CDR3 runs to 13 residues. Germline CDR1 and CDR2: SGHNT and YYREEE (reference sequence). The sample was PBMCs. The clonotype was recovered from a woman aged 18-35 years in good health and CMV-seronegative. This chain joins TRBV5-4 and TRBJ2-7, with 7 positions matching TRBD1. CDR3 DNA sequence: TGTGCCAGCAGCTTTGGACAGGCCTACGAGCAGTACTTC. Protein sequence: CASSFGQAYEQYF.